These T cell receptor beta chains were read from a single sample in a study of blood T cell repertoires in COVID-19. TCRdb's copy holds only in-frame clones and misses some; the assay was immunoSEQ multiplex PCR. The data show 180,000 or so clones, with 80% seen just once and around 15% held by the top ten. The sequenced material came from PBMCs or T cells enriched from blood (not recorded which). The receptors stem from a man aged 55-75 years who had been exposed to COVID-19. Each CDR3 is given with its conserved first and last residue. A D gene is named only where the DNA matches it firmly. Rows give clone size only sometimes, using once, few, many, or a class for an expanded clone.

>TRBJ2-2|TRBD1|NA|TRBV28
CASISGQGAVTGELFF
TGTGCCAGCATCTCGGGACAGGGGGCTGTCACCGGGGAGCTGTTTTTT
>TRBJ1-5|TRBD1|NA|TRBV3-1/TRBV3-2
CASSPGGGQGASQPQHF
TGTGCCAGCAGCCCCGGTGGTGGACAGGGGGCTAGTCAGCCCCAGCATTTT
>TRBJ2-5|NA|NA|TRBV5-6
CASSLAAGGETQYF
TGTGCCAGCAGCTTGGCGGCAGGGGGGGAGACCCAGTACTTC
>TRBJ1-3|NA|NA|TRBV18
CASSPRTAQGNTIYF
TGTGCCAGCTCACCACGGACAGCCCAAGGAAACACCATATATTTT
>TRBJ2-3|TRBD2|once|TRBV13
CASSLGPGTSGRDTDTQYF
TGTGCCAGCAGCTTGGGTCCAGGGACTAGCGGGAGGGACACAGATACGCAGTATTTT
>TRBJ2-3|TRBD2|NA|TRBV19
CASRAASGFTDTQYF
TGTGCCAGTAGGGCGGCTAGCGGTTTCACAGATACGCAGTATTTT
>TRBJ1-3|NA|NA|TRBV11-3
CASSSLVLGNTIYF
TGTGCCAGCAGCTCCCTGGTACTCGGAAACACCATATATTTT
>TRBJ2-7|TRBD2|NA|TRBV10-1
CAEYRRGAGVCSYEQYF
TGCGCCGAATATCGACGAGGGGCGGGGGTCTGCTCCTACGAGCAGTACTTC
>TRBJ1-5|NA|NA|TRBV15
CATSREGRAPNQPQHF
TGTGCCACCAGCAGAGAGGGCAGAGCCCCCAATCAGCCCCAGCATTTT
>TRBJ1-2|TRBD1|NA|TRBV29-1
CSVEGAWGYTF
TGCAGCGTGGAGGGGGCCTGGGGCTACACCTTC
>TRBJ2-3|NA|NA|TRBV19
CASSIASQSDTQYF
TGTGCCAGTAGTATAGCATCCCAATCAGATACGCAGTATTTT
>TRBJ1-1|NA|few|TRBV11-3
CASSLRGATEAFF
TGTGCCAGCAGCTTAAGAGGTGCCACTGAAGCTTTCTTT
>TRBJ2-2|TRBD1|NA|TRBV6-4
CASSETVPGGANTGELFF
TGTGCCAGCAGTGAAACGGTACCAGGGGGCGCGAACACCGGGGAGCTGTTTTTT
>TRBJ1-1|TRBD1|NA|TRBV13
CASSSRTGALSNTEAFF
TGTGCCAGCAGCTCCCGGACAGGGGCGCTATCGAACACTGAAGCTTTCTTT
>TRBJ1-3|NA|few|TRBV5-6
CASSLVGSSGNTIYF
TGTGCCAGCAGCTTGGTAGGGAGCTCTGGAAACACCATATATTTT
>TRBJ1-5|NA|NA|TRBV2
CASSGPLGGIQPQHF
TGTGCCAGCAGTGGCCCTTTGGGGGGAATTCAGCCCCAGCATTTT
>TRBJ2-4|NA|NA|TRBV7-2
CASSLSALAKNIQYF
TGTGCCAGCAGCTTAAGCGCCCTAGCCAAAAACATTCAGTACTTC
>TRBJ2-7|TRBD2|NA|TRBV27
CASSFEAGDYEQYF
TGTGCCAGCAGTTTTGAAGCGGGAGACTACGAGCAGTACTTC
>TRBJ1-2|NA|NA|TRBV5-1
CASSLGQSTNYGYTF
TGCGCCAGCAGCTTGGGACAGTCTACTAACTATGGCTACACCTTC
>TRBJ1-1|TRBD1|NA|TRBV6-2/TRBV6-3
CASSLRQGYTEAFF
TGTGCCAGCAGTTTAAGACAGGGCTACACTGAAGCTTTCTTT
>TRBJ2-1|TRBD2|once|TRBV27
CASSLWGLDHNEQFF
TGTGCCAGCAGTTTATGGGGACTAGATCACAATGAGCAGTTCTTC